Below, 32 T cell receptor beta chains from the same sample are listed, as sequenced in a study of response to subunit inactivated influenza vaccine. TCRdb redid the calling of the RT-PCR reads with MiXCR, one entry per CDR3 protein. This sample has about 700,000 distinct CDR3 sequences; approximately 15% occur once, and the top ten carry approximately 7.6%. The sequencing here drew on PBMCs from blood, taken less than 15 days before vaccination. These receptors were taken from a man in his forties or fifties who received an inactivated influenza vaccine.

The chain couples TRBV29-1 to TRBJ2-2; D ambiguous. CDR1 SQVTM and CDR2 ANQGSEA come from the germline V gene. V was trimmed by 4 bases and J by 7 bases, leaving 13 bases between them. This CDR3 spans 13 amino acids. This CDR3 reads CSVVRRLNGELFF. Written as DNA, the CDR3 is TGCAGCGTTGTTAGAAGGCTGAACGGGGAGCTGTTTTTT.

The chain carries TRBV12-3 or TRBV12-4 and TRBJ2-1, with D possibly TRBD2 on 6 matching bases. CDR3 size: 13 residues. V was clipped by 3 bases and J by 9 bases, with 12 bases between them. This CDR3 is CASSLWREGEQFF. The CDR3 DNA follows: TGTGCCAGCAGTTTGTGGCGGGAAGGTGAGCAGTTCTTC.

The chain employs TRBV7-2 and TRBJ2-3; D is possibly TRBD1 (6 bases). Deletions cut 5 bases from V and 1 base from J, with 10 bases between. In germline, CDR1 is SGHTA, CDR2 FQGNSA. The CDR3 consists of 14 residues. Here the CDR3 reads CASSKGHRTDTQYF. CDR3 in DNA: TGTGCCAGCAGCAAGGGACATCGCACAGATACGCAGTATTTT. Drawing the rest from reference TRBV7-2 and TRBJ2-3, the complete variable domain is GAGVSQSPSNKVTEKGKDVELRCDPISGHTALYWYRQSLGQGLEFLIYFQGNSAPDKSGLPSDRFSAERTGGSVSTLTIQRTQQEDSAVYLCASSKGHRTDTQYFGPGTRLTVL.

This clonotype was observed a few times. This sequence joins TRBV20-1 and TRBJ2-7; D gene ambiguous. In germline, CDR1 is DFQATT, CDR2 SNEGSKA (reference sequence). V was pared by 3 bases and J by 0 bases, with 15 bases between. CDR3 length equals 15 residues. CDR3 in amino acids: CSARRFKGISYEQYF. CDR3 coding DNA: TGCAGTGCTAGGAGGTTTAAGGGAATCTCCTACGAGCAGTACTTC.

The rearrangement links TRBV4-2 to TRBJ2-7; D is perhaps TRBD2 (7 bases). CDR1 is LGHNA, CDR2 YNFKEQ, per germline. Trimming cost V 5 bases and J 5 bases, with 19 bases left between them. This CDR3 is built from 15 residues. DNA of the CDR3: TGTGCCAGCAGCTTGGGGGGGCAGGGTGACCACGAGCAGTACTTC. Its translation is CASSLGGQGDHEQYF.

The rearrangement uses TRBV5-1 and TRBJ2-2; no firm D call. Germline CDR1 SGHRS, CDR2 YFSETQ. The CDR3 has 13 residues. Trimming cost V 4 bases and J 6 bases, with 10 bases left between them. CDR3: CASSLPRAGELFF. For the CDR3, the DNA is TGCGCCAGCAGCCTACCACGGGCCGGGGAGCTGTTTTTT. The full variable domain, rest sourced from reference TRBV5-1 and TRBJ2-2, is KAGVTQTPRYLIKTRGQQVTLSCSPISGHRSVSWYQQTPGQGLQFLFEYFSETQRNKGNFPGRFSGRQFSNSRSEMNVSTLELGDSALYLCASSLPRAGELFFGEGSRLTVL.

The J gene is TRBJ1-1, the V gene TRBV27, with a weak D call TRBD1 (6 bases). The germline V gene has CDR1 MNHEY and CDR2 SMNVEV (reference sequence). CDR3 length: 14 amino acids. Trimming took 5 bases from V and 6 from J, leaving 16 bases between them. CDR3 in amino acids: CASSRPGQNAEAFF. In nucleotides, the CDR3 is TGTGCCAGCAGTCGACCGGGACAAAACGCTGAAGCTTTCTTT.

The table lists this clonotype with many counts. The chain uses TRBV20-1 and TRBJ1-1; D ambiguous. Germline lookup yields CDR1 DFQATT and CDR2 SNEGSKA (reference sequence). The CDR3 is 11 residues long. V lost 1 base, J lost 8 bases, and 8 bases lay in between. CDR3 sequence reads: CSARVGREAFF. CDR3 DNA: TGCAGTGCTAGAGTCGGCAGGGAAGCTTTCTTT.

This chain links TRBV6-1 with TRBJ1-4, with 9 nucleotides matching TRBD1. The V gene end was trimmed by 6 bases and the J gene end by 8 bases; junction bases not matched to a gene: 7. Germline V CDR1 and CDR2: MNHNS, SASEGT. The length of the CDR3 is 14 residues. CDR3 sequence (DNA): TGTGCCAGCAGGAAACAGGGGGCAGGGGAAAAACTGTTTTTT. This translates into CASRKQGAGEKLFF.

The chain employs TRBV28 and TRBJ2-3, with D perhaps TRBD2 (6 bases). Germline CDR1 and CDR2: MDHEN and SYDVKM. The CDR3 contains 14 residues. V was shortened by 9 bases and J by 2 bases, with 15 bases between the two germline ends. The chain's CDR3 is CASSPGSYTDTQYF. CDR3 in DNA: TGTGCCAGTTCTCCCGGGAGCTACACAGATACGCAGTATTTT.

This clonotype was recorded a few times. The chain joins TRBV15 to TRBJ2-7, with 7 bases matching TRBD1. The V gene end was trimmed by 5 bases and the J gene end by 3 bases; junction bases not matched to a gene: 7. CDR3 length: 14 residues. The germline gives CDR1 LNHNV, CDR2 YYDKDF (reference sequence). DNA for the CDR3: TGTGCCACCAGCCCTAGGACAGGCCTCTACGAGCAGTACTTC. It yields the protein CATSPRTGLYEQYF.

This rearrangement joins TRBV12-3 or TRBV12-4 to TRBJ2-7, with 7 bases lining up with TRBD1. V gave up 4 bases and J gave up 7 bases; unmatched junction bases: 4. The CDR3 covers 12 residues. Here the CDR3 reads CASSSGQWEQYF. CDR3 sequence (DNA): TGTGCCAGCAGTTCGGGACAGTGGGAGCAGTACTTC.

This clonotype has only a few counts. CDR3 sequence (DNA): TGTGCCAGCAGCCAAGGGGACCACTCCTACGAGCAGTACTTC. It yields the protein CASSQGDHSYEQYF. The V call is TRBV4-2, the J call TRBJ2-7; the D gene could be TRBD1 or TRBD2 (5 bases each). The germline V and J ends were trimmed by 1 base and 0 bases, with 7 bases remaining between them. Germline V gives CDR1 LGHNA, CDR2 YNFKEQ. This CDR3 has 14 amino acids.

The rearrangement uses TRBV7-9 and TRBJ2-7; D is unclear. The CDR3 loop spans 13 amino acids. V was clipped by 1 base and J by 5 bases, with 9 bases between them. Per germline, CDR1 SEHNR and CDR2 FQNEAQ (reference sequence). This CDR3 reads CASSLGTSHEQYF. The DNA for the CDR3 is TGTGCCAGCAGCTTAGGTACAAGCCACGAGCAGTACTTC.

This clonotype was detected many times. This chain connects TRBV12-3 or TRBV12-4 to TRBJ2-1; D tentatively fits TRBD1 or TRBD2 (6 bases each). V was cut by 2 bases and J by 0 bases, with 11 bases left in between. The CDR3 runs 16 residues. In DNA form, the CDR3 reads TGTGCCAGCAGTTTAAGGGGGGTCGGCTCCTACAATGAGCAGTTCTTC. Protein: CASSLRGVGSYNEQFF.

This clonotype was seen a few times. The J gene is TRBJ2-2, the V gene TRBV7-2, with 7 bases fitting TRBD2. The germline gives CDR1 SGHTA, CDR2 FQGNSA. The CDR3 covers 14 residues. Unmatched junction bases numbered 9, after V lost 5 bases and J lost 9 bases. CDR3 residues: CASSPALASWELFF. The DNA of the CDR3 is TGTGCCAGCAGCCCCGCACTAGCGTCCTGGGAGCTGTTTTTT.

In its sample, this clonotype was seen a few times. J is TRBJ2-3 and V is TRBV30; D tentatively reads TRBD1 or TRBD2 (7 bases each). The CDR3 consists of 15 residues. Per germline, CDR1 GTSNPN and CDR2 SVGIG (reference sequence). Trimming removed 5 bases from V and 4 bases from J, with 19 bases in between. DNA of the CDR3: TGTGCCTGGGAAGCTAGCGGAGGGGGCGCAGATACGCAGTATTTT. Its translation: CAWEASGGGADTQYF. The full variable domain, its missing parts supplied by reference TRBV30 and TRBJ2-3, is SQTIHQWPATLVQPVGSPLSLECTVEGTSNPNLYWYRQAAGRGLQLLFYSVGIGQISSEVPQNLSASRPQDRQFILSSKKLLLSDSGFYLCAWEASGGGADTQYFGPGTRLTVL.

The J gene is TRBJ2-1, the V gene TRBV11-3; a possible D gene is TRBD1 (6 bases). CDR3 length: 15 residues. CDR1 is SGHNT and CDR2 is YENEEA in the germline V gene. The V and J ends lost 3 bases and 6 bases respectively, with 15 bases between them. The chain's CDR3 is CASSFQRGSGNEQFF. The CDR3 DNA reads TGTGCCAGCAGCTTCCAAAGGGGGTCCGGCAATGAGCAGTTCTTC.

This chain joins TRBV19 and TRBJ1-2, with 8 bases that match TRBD1. The CDR3 loop spans 14 amino acids. Germline trimming cut 5 bases from V and 4 bases from J; bases unmatched to any gene: 6. Per the germline V gene, CDR1 is LNHDA and CDR2 is SQIVND (reference sequence). CDR3 bases: TGTGCCAGTAGTGCCCAGGGGGCGGTCTATGGCTACACCTTC. Translation: CASSAQGAVYGYTF.

A few counts support this clonotype. This sequence joins TRBV27 and TRBJ1-1; TRBD1 matches 7 bases. CDR3 size: 15 residues. The trim removed 6 bases at V and 4 bases at J, leaving 11 bases unmatched. The germline gives CDR1 MNHEY, CDR2 SMNVEV (reference sequence). The CDR3 DNA is TGTGCCAGCAGGAAGGGACAGACCATTTTCACTGAAGCTTTCTTT. It is translated as CASRKGQTIFTEAFF.

This clonotype was observed at least ten times. The chain uses TRBV5-1 and TRBJ2-2; 10 nucleotides agree with TRBD1. The CDR3 runs 15 residues. The junction had 3 bases not matched to a gene; V was cut back by 5 bases and J by 2 bases. Looked up from germline, CDR1 is SGHRS and CDR2 is YFSETQ. The CDR3 coding sequence is TGCGCCAGCAGTAGGACAGGGGGAAACACCGGGGAGCTGTTTTTT. Its translation is CASSRTGGNTGELFF.

This clonotype has only a few counts. The gene calls are TRBV18 and TRBJ1-3, with D possibly matching TRBD1 (5 bases). Germline-derived CDR1 and CDR2 are KGHSH and LQKENI. The ends were cut back, 5 bases at V and 4 bases at J, with 12 bases in the middle. This CDR3 contains 14 residues. CDR3 in amino acids: CASSIRDGGNTIYF. The CDR3 DNA reads TGTGCCAGCTCAATAAGGGACGGCGGAAACACCATATATTTT. The full variable domain, completed using reference TRBV18 and TRBJ1-3, is NAGVMQNPRHLVRRRGQEARLRCSPMKGHSHVYWYRQLPEEGLKFMVYLQKENIIDESGMPKERFSAEFPKEGPSILRIQQVVRGDSAAYFCASSIRDGGNTIYFGEGSWLTVV.

This clonotype showed up many times. This chain uses TRBV18 with TRBJ1-1, with D possibly matching TRBD1 (5 bases). Per the germline V gene, CDR1 is KGHSH and CDR2 is LQKENI. Between the trimmed V and J ends, which lost 2 bases and 3 bases, there was a span of 7 bases. CDR3 size: 13 residues. The CDR3: CASSPGAHTEAFF. The DNA for the CDR3 is TGTGCCAGCTCACCAGGGGCGCACACTGAAGCTTTCTTT. Full variable domain (missing parts from reference TRBV18 and TRBJ1-1): NAGVMQNPRHLVRRRGQEARLRCSPMKGHSHVYWYRQLPEEGLKFMVYLQKENIIDESGMPKERFSAEFPKEGPSILRIQQVVRGDSAAYFCASSPGAHTEAFFGQGTRLTVV.

This clonotype was observed a handful of times. The chain is built from TRBV9 and TRBJ2-1; 8 bases map to TRBD2. This CDR3 contains 14 residues. V shed 0 bases, J shed 9 bases, and the junction held 5 bases outside the gene matches. The V gene's germline CDR1 is SGDLS and CDR2 YYNGEE. CDR3 amino acids: CASSVVGLAFEQFF. The CDR3 DNA sequence: TGTGCCAGCAGCGTAGTTGGACTAGCATTTGAGCAGTTCTTC.

The V gene is TRBV12-3 or TRBV12-4, the J gene TRBJ1-2, with 8 bases that match TRBD1. The V segment lost 6 bases and the J segment 7 bases; nucleotides outside the gene matches: 13. The CDR3 covers 15 residues. The CDR3 DNA reads TGTGCCAGCAGCTGGGGGGACAGGCCGGTTAGTGGCTACACCTTC. Protein: CASSWGDRPVSGYTF.

V gene TRBV13 combines with J gene TRBJ2-3, with 9 bases matching TRBD1. Germline V gene lookup returns CDR1 PRHDT and CDR2 FYEKMQ (reference sequence). Unmatched junction bases numbered 8, after V lost 5 bases and J lost 2 bases. This CDR3 has 16 residues. The CDR3 DNA follows: TGTGCCAGCAGCCCCACCGGGACAGGGACCACAGATACGCAGTATTTT. Encoded protein: CASSPTGTGTTDTQYF.

The chain recombines TRBV13 with TRBJ2-4; 9 bases line up with TRBD2. V shed 1 base and J 14 bases; nucleotides not matched to a gene: 9. Germline V lookup: CDR1 PRHDT, CDR2 FYEKMQ (reference sequence). CDR3 length: 14 residues. The CDR3 protein is CASSLVAGGPLKYF. In DNA form, the CDR3 reads TGTGCCAGCAGCTTAGTGGCGGGAGGGCCTTTAAAGTACTTC.

This clonotype was seen only a few times. V is TRBV10-3 and J is TRBJ2-2; D uncertain. Germline CDR1 and CDR2: ENHRY and SYGVKD. The CDR3 extends over 11 amino acids. Trimming removed 7 bases at V and 1 base at J, with 1 base between. The chain's CDR3 is CAIMNTGELFF. The CDR3 DNA sequence: TGTGCCATCATGAACACCGGGGAGCTGTTTTTT.

DNA of the CDR3: TGTGCCAGCGTGAGGGTAGCGGGAGGTGTTGATACGCAGTATTTT. Amino acid sequence: CASVRVAGGVDTQYF. V is TRBV12-3 or TRBV12-4 and J is TRBJ2-3; 10 nucleotides line up with TRBD2. CDR3 length: 15 amino acids. V lost 8 bases, J lost 6 bases, and 11 bases stayed unmatched.

This chain links TRBV7-9 with TRBJ2-1; D remains ambiguous. From germline, CDR1 is SEHNR and CDR2 FQNEAQ (reference sequence). The CDR3 extends over 11 amino acids. V was trimmed by 3 bases and J by 8 bases, leaving 5 bases between them. CDR3 coding DNA: TGTGCCAGCAGCTTTCAGGATGAGCAGTTCTTC. Translating it yields CASSFQDEQFF.

This clonotype was counted only a few times. V is TRBV29-1 and J is TRBJ1-4, with 10 positions matching TRBD1. The CDR3 totals 13 residues. Trimming took 4 bases from V and 7 from J; bases not matched to a gene: 3. Germline CDR1 is SQVTM and CDR2 is ANQGSEA. CDR3 sequence: CSVVRDRGEKLFF. In DNA form, the CDR3 reads TGCAGCGTTGTTCGGGACAGGGGTGAAAAACTGTTTTTT.

This clonotype was counted only a few times. The chain carries TRBV5-6 and TRBJ1-1, with 8 bases identical to TRBD1. Losses at the gene ends were 2 bases for V and 0 bases for J; bases not matched to a gene: 12. Germline CDR1 and CDR2: SGHDT and YYEEEE. The CDR3 consists of 18 residues. CDR3 region: CASSLELRQGLMNTEAFF. In DNA form, the CDR3 reads TGTGCCAGCAGCTTAGAATTGAGACAGGGGCTAATGAACACTGAAGCTTTCTTT. The full variable domain, its missing parts supplied by reference TRBV5-6 and TRBJ1-1, is DAGVTQSPTHLIKTRGQQVTLRCSPKSGHDTVSWYQQALGQGPQFIFQYYEEEERQRGNFPDRFSGHQFPNYSSELNVNALLLGDSALYLCASSLELRQGLMNTEAFFGQGTRLTVV.